The next 17 T cell receptor beta chains were all read from a single sample in a study of CD8 T cells in ankylosing spondylitis. Each CDR3 protein is one row after TCRdb ran MiXCR on the 5' RACE reads. The table records some 30,000 distinct CDR3 sequences, 7.2% of them present only once. Sequences were obtained from blood, either unsorted or a sorted T cell fraction (not recorded which). These receptors came from a male donor with ankylosing spondylitis or in good health (not recorded which).

This clonotype was recorded many times. J is TRBJ2-7 and V is TRBV7-9; 7 positions match TRBD1. CDR1 is SEHNR and CDR2 is FQNEAQ in the germline V gene (reference sequence). The CDR3 length is 13 residues. The junction had 4 bases not matched to a gene; V was cut back by 5 bases and J by 3 bases. The chain's CDR3 is CASSPRQGYEQYF. The CDR3 DNA sequence: TGTGCCAGCAGCCCTCGACAGGGCTACGAGCAGTACTTC.

This clonotype was recorded at least ten times. The V gene is TRBV5-1, the J gene TRBJ2-1; TRBD2 matches 16 bases. From germline, CDR1 is SGHRS and CDR2 YFSETQ. The CDR3 covers 14 residues. Trimming cost V 4 bases and J 12 bases; bases outside gene matches: 4. The CDR3 DNA reads TGCGCCAGCAGCACGGGACTAGCGGGAGGGCCGCAGTTCTTC. It yields the protein CASSTGLAGGPQFF.

This clonotype was observed at least ten times. The chain links TRBV29-1 to TRBJ2-7, with D perhaps TRBD1 (6 bases). Germline-derived CDR1 and CDR2 are SQVTM and ANQGSEA. CDR3 length equals 14 residues. Trimming took off 6 bases at V and 0 bases at J, with 15 bases between the two ends. DNA of the CDR3: TGCAGCGTCGACGTACAGGGCTTCTCCTACGAGCAGTACTTC. Its protein is CSVDVQGFSYEQYF.

At least ten counts were recorded for this clonotype. One end of the junction varies from germline; a read error may be responsible. The chain uses TRBV20-1 and TRBJ1-6; perhaps TRBD1 as D (6 bases). The length of the CDR3 is 17 residues. Per germline, CDR1 DFQATT and CDR2 SNEGSKA (reference sequence). The DNA for the CDR3 is TGCTGTGCTAGATATGGACAGCCCTACTCCTATAATTCACCCCTCCACTTT. This translates into CCARYGQPYSYNSPLHF.

In this sample, this clonotype turned up many times. V and J are TRBV20-1 and TRBJ1-5; unclear D gene. V shed 5 bases and J shed 7 bases, with 12 bases lying between them. The CDR3 covers 12 residues. Germline V gives CDR1 DFQATT, CDR2 SNEGSKA (reference sequence). In nucleotides, the CDR3 is TGCAGTGCTCCTAGTCATGCCCAGCCCCAGCATTTT. It encodes CSAPSHAQPQHF.

This clonotype was seen at least ten times. The chain combines TRBV15 with TRBJ1-6, with D unresolved. The CDR3 is made up of 15 amino acids. Germline CDR1 and CDR2: LNHNV and YYDKDF (reference sequence). V lost 3 bases and J 8 bases, leaving 14 bases between the germline ends. The CDR3 DNA sequence: TGTGCCACCAGCAGCACCGGGCGAGAAGATTCACCCCTCCACTTT. Its translation is CATSSTGREDSPLHF.

This clonotype was seen repeatedly, ten times or more. V usage is TRBV5-4 and J usage is TRBJ2-3, with 8 bases aligning to TRBD2. Germline V gives CDR1 SGHNT, CDR2 YYREEE (reference sequence). V lost 2 bases and J lost 3; bases outside the gene matches: 8. This CDR3 has 16 residues. The CDR3 region is CASSFSGGRRTDTQYF. In DNA, the CDR3 is TGTGCCAGCAGCTTTTCTGGCGGGAGGCGAACAGATACGCAGTATTTT.

The chain combines TRBV7-2 with TRBJ2-1; the match to TRBD2 covers 14 bases. Unmatched junction bases numbered 9, after V lost 1 base and J lost 10 bases. The V gene's germline CDR1 is SGHTA and CDR2 FQGNSA. The CDR3 is made up of 17 amino acids. CDR3 nucleotide sequence: TGTGCCAGCAGCTTAGTGGGACTAGCGGGAGCTGGGAACGAGCAGTTCTTC. This codes for CASSLVGLAGAGNEQFF.

This clonotype was recorded a few times. The V gene is TRBV28, the J gene TRBJ1-1, with D possibly being TRBD1 (5 bases). The CDR3 runs 14 residues. Deletions cut 5 bases from V and 5 bases from J, with 15 bases between. Germline V gene lookup returns CDR1 MDHEN and CDR2 SYDVKM. The CDR3: CASSPPGGGTEAFF. The CDR3 DNA reads TGTGCCAGCAGTCCCCCTGGGGGGGGAACTGAAGCTTTCTTT.

In its sample, this clonotype was seen many times. CDR3 in DNA: TGCGCCAGCAGCCGAAACGGACAGACAACTAATGAAAAACTGTTTTTT. Its translation is CASSRNGQTTNEKLFF. The chain uses TRBV4-1 and TRBJ1-4; D perhaps matches TRBD1 (6 bases). This CDR3 contains 16 residues. Between the trimmed V and J ends, which lost 4 bases and 0 bases, there was a span of 12 bases. Germline CDR1 is MGHRA and CDR2 is YSYEKL.

This clonotype was counted at least ten times. V gene TRBV5-1 combines with J gene TRBJ2-1; 13 positions match TRBD2. Germline trimming cut 3 bases from V and 0 bases from J; bases unmatched to any gene: 12. Looked up from germline, CDR1 is SGHRS and CDR2 is YFSETQ. The CDR3 has 20 residues. CDR3 region: CASSSILGTSGMLSYNEQFF. For the CDR3, the DNA is TGCGCCAGCAGCTCCATTCTGGGGACTAGCGGGATGCTCTCCTACAATGAGCAGTTCTTC.

This clonotype was counted ten times or more. The genes are TRBV11-1 and TRBJ2-2; D possibly corresponds to TRBD2 (5 bases). Germline V gives CDR1 SGHAT, CDR2 FQDESV (reference sequence). The CDR3 sequence is 14 residues long. V was cut by 10 bases and J by 3 bases, with 15 bases left in between. CDR3 nucleotide sequence: TGTGCCACCGGTAGGGAGTGGGACACCGGGGAGCTGTTTTTT. It yields the protein CATGREWDTGELFF. Based on the CDR3 plus reference TRBV11-1 and TRBJ2-2, the full variable domain is EAEVAQSPRYKITEKSQAVAFWCDPISGHATLYWYRQILGQGPELLVQFQDESVVDDSQLPKDRFSAERLKGVDSTLKIQPAELGDSAMYLCATGREWDTGELFFGEGSRLTVL.

This clonotype was observed at least ten times. The rearrangement uses TRBV30 and TRBJ2-1; 10 bases fit TRBD1. V dropped 5 bases and J dropped 6; count of bases not matched to a gene: 10. From germline, CDR1 is GTSNPN and CDR2 SVGIG (reference sequence). This CDR3 is 15 amino acids long. CDR3 residues: CAWGKGQGSFNEQFF. The CDR3 DNA reads TGTGCCTGGGGAAAGGGACAGGGGAGTTTCAATGAGCAGTTCTTC.

This clonotype came up many times. V gene TRBV7-9 combines with J gene TRBJ2-2; D not certain. Trimming stripped 8 bases from V and 5 bases from J, with 18 bases between. This CDR3 spans 15 amino acids. CDR1 is SEHNR and CDR2 is FQNEAQ in the germline V gene (reference sequence). The CDR3, as DNA: TGTGCCAGCCTCCGGATGTCCGTGGGGACCGGGGAGCTGTTTTTT. Amino acids: CASLRMSVGTGELFF.

By sample share, this clonotype is medium-sized (0.01 to 0.1%). The chain joins TRBV28 to TRBJ2-3; D is undetermined. This CDR3 has 12 amino acids. Trimming left V 8 bases short and J 6 bases short, with 12 bases between. CDR1 and CDR2 from the germline V gene are MDHEN and SYDVKM. In DNA, the CDR3 is TGTGCCAGCTCCACCTTTAAGGATACGCAGTATTTT. Translated: CASSTFKDTQYF.

This clonotype has ten or more counts. The chain recombines TRBV6-1 with TRBJ1-5, with D maybe TRBD1 (5 bases). From germline, CDR1 is MNHNS and CDR2 SASEGT. V was pared by 7 bases and J by 6 bases, with 13 bases between. The CDR3 has 13 residues. This chain's CDR3 is CASKEGLSQPQHF. The CDR3 nucleotides read TGTGCCAGCAAAGAGGGGTTATCTCAGCCCCAGCATTTT.

This clonotype was recorded many times. V usage is TRBV28 and J usage is TRBJ2-7; 7 nucleotides align to TRBD1. The V gene end was trimmed by 6 bases and the J gene end by 6 bases; junction bases not matched to a gene: 11. There are 14 residues in the CDR3. The V gene's germline CDR1 is MDHEN and CDR2 SYDVKM. The CDR3 loop reads CASSRSTGRPEQYF. In DNA form, the CDR3 reads TGTGCCAGCAGCCGTTCGACAGGGCGTCCCGAGCAGTACTTC.